The source of this TCR beta chain is a study of blood T cell repertoires in COVID-19. Study overall: From the United States, Italy and Spain came samples of acute and convalescent COVID-19. From T cells, B-cell-depleted T cells, or PBMCs came the material, which was cDNA or gDNA.

In the source study's methods: Amplification of reference gene primers was used by the study to estimate nucleated cell counts. Repertoires were generated with immunoSEQ multiplex PCR, while TCRdb's copy carries only in-frame clones and drops some. V and J calls plus clone size are reproduced from that table; the DNA served to infer D and trimming. The top ten hold more than 4% of the sample, which has under 250,000 clones, 84% seen once. This TCR was recovered from a man aged 50-59 years with acute or convalescent COVID-19. The sequencing input was peripheral blood.

CDR3 bases: TGTGCCAGCAGCTTAGAACCTAGTGACACCGGGGAGCTGTTTTTT. It codes for CASSLEPSDTGELFF. The gene calls are TRBV7-9 and TRBJ2-2; D uncertain. Between the trimmed V and J ends, which lost 1 base and 3 bases, there was a span of 9 bases. The CDR3 contains 15 residues. CDR1 and CDR2 from the germline V gene are SEHNR and FQNEAQ (reference sequence).